This TCR beta chain was found in a study of cytomegalovirus exposure and HLA in healthy donors. Primers included in the PCR were 60 Vbeta and 13 Jbeta primers. Here immunoSEQ multiplex PCR was the method, and the copy in TCRdb shows in-frame clones only, minus some. The sample lists some 180,000 clones; around three quarters were seen once. About this clone: Its cognate antigen is unknown.

Study results and limitations: The investigators catalogued 160 or so TCR beta chains as cytomegalovirus-associated. Indistinguishability led to the exclusion of some V segments, TRBV6-2 and TRBV6-3 included. A later analysis found common viral pathogens apparently linked to several of the most significant clusters.

Germline trimming cut 3 bases from V and 4 bases from J; bases unmatched to any gene: 6. CDR1 and CDR2 (germline): MGHDK, SYGVNS. The CDR3 extends over 17 amino acids. Sequenced material: PBMCs. The chain combines TRBV25-1 with TRBJ2-3; 14 nucleotides match TRBD2. The sequence was obtained from a man aged 25-45 years in good health and CMV-seronegative. The CDR3 sequence: CASSDGTSGSSPDTQYF. The CDR3 DNA sequence: TGTGCCAGCAGTGATGGGACTAGCGGGAGTTCCCCAGATACGCAGTATTTT.